This is a list of T cell receptor beta chains from one sample in a study of cytomegalovirus exposure and HLA in healthy donors. Repertoires were generated with immunoSEQ multiplex PCR, while TCRdb's copy carries only in-frame clones and drops some. The top ten hold 2.5% to 3% of the sample, which has some 66,000 clones, approximately 78% seen once. Sequencing used PBMCs. These receptors all stem from a woman aged 30 to 39 in good health and CMV-seronegative. Both conserved end residues are part of each CDR3. D genes are given only for firm matches. Clone size, where shown, is once, few, many, or a class for clones that have expanded.

clone_size	cdr3_length	v_call	d_call	j_call	cdr3_aa	cdr3_nt
.	14	TRBV5-4	TRBD1	TRBJ1-1	CASSIWTGQTEAFF	TGTGCCAGCAGCATTTGGACAGGGCAGACGGAAGCTTTCTTT
.	12	TRBV19	TRBD2	TRBJ2-7	CASSSGGAEQYF	TGTGCCAGTTCTAGCGGGGGGGCCGAGCAGTACTTC
.	14	TRBV6-5	.	TRBJ2-7	CASSHLLQPYEQYF	TGTGCCAGCAGCCACCTCCTACAGCCTTACGAGCAGTACTTC
.	14	TRBV7-2	.	TRBJ2-1	CASSNGGSYNEQFF	TGTGCCAGCAGTAACGGGGGTTCCTACAATGAGCAGTTCTTC
.	14	TRBV7-6	.	TRBJ1-1	CASSSTVGNTEAFF	TGTGCCAGCAGCTCGACAGTGGGCAACACTGAAGCTTTCTTT
.	19	TRBV23-1	TRBD2	TRBJ2-1	CASSHRLAGTVGSYNEQFF	TGCGCCAGCAGTCACAGACTAGCGGGGACCGTGGGCTCCTACAATGAGCAGTTCTTC
.	14	TRBV4-2	TRBD1	TRBJ1-5	CASSLRTGNQPQHF	TGTGCCAGCAGCCTACGGACAGGGAATCAGCCCCAGCATTTT
.	14	TRBV28	.	TRBJ2-7	CASSLRSGTYEQYF	TGTGCCAGCAGTTTAAGGTCAGGAACCTACGAGCAGTACTTC
.	11	TRBV2	.	TRBJ2-7	CASSDRVREYF	TGTGCCAGCAGTGACAGGGTTCGTGAGTACTTC
.	15	TRBV11-2	TRBD1	TRBJ2-7	CASTGWWTGGREQYF	TGTGCCAGTACTGGATGGTGGACAGGGGGGAGGGAGCAGTACTTC
.	12	TRBV27	.	TRBJ2-7	CASRYSSYEQYF	TGTGCCAGCCGCTACAGCTCCTACGAGCAGTACTTC
.	15	TRBV7-2	TRBD2	TRBJ2-7	CASSPLLAGAYEQYF	TGTGCCAGCAGCCCGCTACTAGCGGGAGCCTACGAGCAGTACTTC
few	16	TRBV19	TRBD2	TRBJ2-2	CASSIVAGLNTGELFF	TGTGCCAGTAGTATAGTCGCGGGACTAAACACCGGGGAGCTGTTTTTT
.	15	TRBV28	.	TRBJ1-1	CASRFRVPMNTEAFF	TGTGCCAGCAGGTTCAGGGTCCCCATGAACACTGAAGCTTTCTTT
.	12	TRBV28	.	TRBJ2-7	CASRGPSEEQYF	TGTGCCAGCCGCGGGCCTTCTGAGGAGCAGTACTTC
.	14	TRBV11-3	.	TRBJ2-2	CASSSPGLTRELFF	TGTGCCAGCAGCTCCCCGGGACTCACCCGGGAGCTGTTTTTT
.	12	TRBV28	.	TRBJ2-7	CASSIRQYEQYF	TGTGCCAGCAGTATCCGACAGTACGAGCAGTACTTC
.	17	TRBV15	.	TRBJ1-1	CATSSGLTGLKNTEAFF	TGTGCCACCAGCAGTGGACTGACAGGTCTTAAGAACACTGAAGCTTTCTTT
few	12	TRBV28	.	TRBJ1-5	CASMAGNQPQHF	TGTGCCAGCATGGCTGGCAATCAGCCCCAGCATTTT
.	14	TRBV5-1	.	TRBJ2-7	CASSPGQLDYEQYF	TGCGCCAGCAGCCCCGGACAGTTAGACTACGAGCAGTACTTC
.	11	TRBV7-2	.	TRBJ2-1	CASSPYNEQFF	TGTGCCAGCAGCCCTTACAATGAGCAGTTCTTC
.	13	TRBV19	.	TRBJ2-5	CASSTGTRETQYF	TGTGCCAGTAGTACGGGTACTCGGGAGACCCAGTACTTC
.	14	TRBV10-3	.	TRBJ2-5	CAIKSSPLQETQYF	TGTGCCATCAAATCCAGTCCGTTACAAGAGACCCAGTACTTC